This T cell receptor beta chain was observed in a study of T cells in Graves' hyperthyroidism and ophthalmopathy. Note on this clonotype: A junction end diverges from the germline sequence, so it may reflect a read error.

Amplification targeted TCR beta CDR3 regions from RNA transcripts. The HTBI primer set served for first-round RT-PCR of the TCR CDR3. TCRdb reprocessed the multiplex PCR reads via MiXCR and lists one record per CDR3 protein. The sample lists around 350,000 distinct CDR3 sequences, less than 15% occurring once. The CDR3 loop spans 15 amino acids. Germline V gives CDR1 SNHLY, CDR2 FYNNEI. Material for sequencing was blood. The chain is built from TRBV2 and TRBJ1-3; TRBD1 is a possible D gene (5 bases). This clonotype was sampled from a woman aged 18-29 years with Graves' hyperthyroidism. For the CDR3, the DNA is TGTGCCAGCAGTGGGGGACGGGGCTCTGGAAACGCCATATATTTT. Encoded protein: CASSGGRGSGNAIYF.